This section outlines one T cell receptor beta chain sequence together with its context. This entry comes from a study of blood T cell repertoires in COVID-19. TCRdb's copy holds only in-frame clones and misses some; the assay was immunoSEQ multiplex PCR. The data contain about 320,000 clones, over 85% of them singletons. During active infection, Seattle patients enrolled and were then monitored through disease. In germline, CDR1 is SGDLS, CDR2 YYNGEE. Unmatched junction bases numbered 13, after V lost 1 base and J lost 5 bases. This CDR3 region has 18 residues. The chain is built from TRBV9 and TRBJ2-2; the match to TRBD1 covers 8 bases. This TCR was sampled from a woman aged 25 to 39 with COVID-19, enrolled during active disease. Sequencing input: peripheral blood. The CDR3 region has the DNA TGTGCCAGCAGCGTAAACCCCCCCGGACAGGGTGGAACCGGGGAGCTGTTTTTT. This codes for CASSVNPPGQGGTGELFF. Full variable domain (remainder filled in from reference TRBV9 and TRBJ2-2): DSGVTQTPKHLITATGQRVTLRCSPRSGDLSVYWYQQSLDQGLQFLIQYYNGEERAKGNILERFSAQQFPDLHSELNLSSLELGDSALYFCASSVNPPGQGGTGELFFGEGSRLTVL.